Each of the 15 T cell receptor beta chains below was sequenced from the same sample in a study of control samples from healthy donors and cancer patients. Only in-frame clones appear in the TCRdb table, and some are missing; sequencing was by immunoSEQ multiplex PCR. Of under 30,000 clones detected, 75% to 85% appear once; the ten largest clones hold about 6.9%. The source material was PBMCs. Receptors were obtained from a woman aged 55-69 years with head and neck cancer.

CDR3 nucleotide sequence: TGTGCCAGCAGTTTTGTGGGACGCCGTGGTTATGGAAACACCATATATTTT. It is translated as CASSFVGRRGYGNTIYF. This chain uses TRBV6-2 or TRBV6-3 with TRBJ1-3, with a possible D match to TRBD1 (5 bases). V lost 4 bases and J 3 bases, leaving 19 bases between the germline ends. This CDR3 comprises 17 residues. Germline CDR1 is MNHEY and CDR2 is SVGEGT.

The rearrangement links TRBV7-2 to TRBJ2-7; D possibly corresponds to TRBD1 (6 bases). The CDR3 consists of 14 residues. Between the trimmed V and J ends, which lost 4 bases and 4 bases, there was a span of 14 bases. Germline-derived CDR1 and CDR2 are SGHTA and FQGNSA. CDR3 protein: CASSSGVPTYEQYF. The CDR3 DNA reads TGTGCCAGCAGCTCAGGGGTTCCGACTTACGAGCAGTACTTC.

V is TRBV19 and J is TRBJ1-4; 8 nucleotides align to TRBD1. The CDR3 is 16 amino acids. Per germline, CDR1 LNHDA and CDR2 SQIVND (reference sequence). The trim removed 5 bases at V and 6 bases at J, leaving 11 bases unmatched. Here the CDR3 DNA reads TGTGCCAGTAGTGTCATGCGTGACAGGGGTCATGAAAAACTGTTTTTT. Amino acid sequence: CASSVMRDRGHEKLFF.

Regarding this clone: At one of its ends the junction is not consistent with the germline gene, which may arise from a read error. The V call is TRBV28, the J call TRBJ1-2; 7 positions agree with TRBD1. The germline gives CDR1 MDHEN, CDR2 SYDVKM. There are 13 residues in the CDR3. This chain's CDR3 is CASSPHGSQGGIF. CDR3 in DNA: TGTGCCAGCAGTCCCCACGGGTCCCAGGGGGGAATCTTC.

DNA for the CDR3: TGTGCCAGCAGCCCGGCCCCCTCCTACGAGCAGTACTTC. Translated, it gives CASSPAPSYEQYF. The V and J genes are TRBV7-9 and TRBJ2-7; no firm D call. From germline, CDR1 is SEHNR and CDR2 FQNEAQ (reference sequence). Trimming removed 5 bases at V and 0 bases at J, with 8 bases between. The CDR3 loop spans 13 amino acids. Based on the CDR3 plus reference TRBV7-9 and TRBJ2-7, the full variable domain is DTGVSQNPRHKITKRGQNVTFRCDPISEHNRLYWYRQTLGQGPEFLTYFQNEAQLEKSRLLSDRFSAERPKGSFSTLEIQRTEQGDSAMYLCASSPAPSYEQYFGPGTRLTVT.

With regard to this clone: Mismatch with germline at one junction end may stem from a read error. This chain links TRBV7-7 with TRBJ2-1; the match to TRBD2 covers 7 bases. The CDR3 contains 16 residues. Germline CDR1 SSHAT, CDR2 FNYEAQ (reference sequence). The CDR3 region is CASSLTGRVSYNEQFF. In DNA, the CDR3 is TGTGCTAGCAGCTTAACTGGGAGGGTCTCCTACAATGAGCAGTTCTTC.

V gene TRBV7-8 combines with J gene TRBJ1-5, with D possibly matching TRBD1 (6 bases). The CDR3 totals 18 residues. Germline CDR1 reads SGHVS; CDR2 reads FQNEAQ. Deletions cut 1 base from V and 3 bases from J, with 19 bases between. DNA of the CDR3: TGTGCCAGCAGCTTAGGTCCCGGCGGGGGCTGGGACAATCAGCCCCAGCATTTT. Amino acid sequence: CASSLGPGGGWDNQPQHF.

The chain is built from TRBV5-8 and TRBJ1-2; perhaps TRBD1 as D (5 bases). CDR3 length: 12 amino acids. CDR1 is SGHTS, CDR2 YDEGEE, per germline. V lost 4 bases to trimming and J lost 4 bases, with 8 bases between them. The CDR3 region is CASSRDSYGYTF. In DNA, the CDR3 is TGTGCCAGCAGCCGAGACAGCTATGGCTACACCTTC.

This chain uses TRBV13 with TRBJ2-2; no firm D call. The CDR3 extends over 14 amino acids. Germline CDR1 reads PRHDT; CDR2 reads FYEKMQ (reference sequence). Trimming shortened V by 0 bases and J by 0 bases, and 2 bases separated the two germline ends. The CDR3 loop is CASSLGANTGELFF. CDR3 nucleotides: TGTGCCAGCAGCTTAGGTGCGAACACCGGGGAGCTGTTTTTT. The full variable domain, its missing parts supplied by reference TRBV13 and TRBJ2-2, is AAGVIQSPRHLIKEKRETATLKCYPIPRHDTVYWYQQGPGQDPQFLISFYEKMQSDKGSIPDRFSAQQFSDYHSELNMSSLELGDSALYFCASSLGANTGELFFGEGSRLTVL.

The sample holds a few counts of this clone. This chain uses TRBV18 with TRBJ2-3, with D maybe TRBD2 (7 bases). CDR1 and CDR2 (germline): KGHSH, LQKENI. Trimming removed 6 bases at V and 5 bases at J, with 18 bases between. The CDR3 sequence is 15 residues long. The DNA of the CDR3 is TGTGCCAGCTCCAATAGCGTGGGGGGGCAAGATACGCAGTATTTT. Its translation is CASSNSVGGQDTQYF.

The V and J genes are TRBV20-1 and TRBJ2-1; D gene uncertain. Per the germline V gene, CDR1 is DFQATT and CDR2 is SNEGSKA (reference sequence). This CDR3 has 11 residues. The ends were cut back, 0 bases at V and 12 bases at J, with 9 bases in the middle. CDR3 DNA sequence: TGCAGTGCTAGAGACCGGCAAGGGCAGTTCTTC. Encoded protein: CSARDRQGQFF.

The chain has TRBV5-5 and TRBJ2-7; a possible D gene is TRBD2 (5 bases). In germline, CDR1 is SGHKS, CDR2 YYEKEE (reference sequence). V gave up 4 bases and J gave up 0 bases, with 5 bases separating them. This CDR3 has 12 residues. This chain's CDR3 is CASSRDSYEQYF. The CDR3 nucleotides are TGTGCCAGCAGCCGGGACTCCTACGAGCAGTACTTC.

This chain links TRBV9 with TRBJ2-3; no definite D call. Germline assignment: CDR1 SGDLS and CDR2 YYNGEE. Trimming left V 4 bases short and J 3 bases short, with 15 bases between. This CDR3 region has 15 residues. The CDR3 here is CASSSQASLTDTQYF. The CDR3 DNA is TGTGCCAGCAGCTCCCAGGCGAGTTTGACAGATACGCAGTATTTT.

The CDR3 is CASSFGREVTEAFF. The CDR3 bases are TGTGCCAGCAGCTTTGGGCGGGAGGTCACTGAAGCTTTCTTT. The chain joins TRBV7-8 to TRBJ1-1; D remains unclear. The CDR3 is 14 amino acids. Trimming left V 3 bases short and J 4 bases short, with 12 bases between. The V gene's germline CDR1 is SGHVS and CDR2 FQNEAQ.

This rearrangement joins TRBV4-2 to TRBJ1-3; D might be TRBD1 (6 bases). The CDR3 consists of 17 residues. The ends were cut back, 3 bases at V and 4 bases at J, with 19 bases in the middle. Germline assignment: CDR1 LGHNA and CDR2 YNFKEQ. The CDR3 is CASSQGAAATLGNTIYF. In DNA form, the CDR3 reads TGTGCCAGCAGCCAGGGGGCAGCCGCAACCCTAGGAAACACCATATATTTT.